The 12 T cell receptor beta chains in this list originate from one sample, sequenced in a study of T-cell reconstitution after alpha-beta-depleted transplantation in children. The library targeted TCRbeta and was prepared with unique molecular identifiers. MiXCR, applied by TCRdb to the PCR reads, yields one record per CDR3 protein. The sample has under 450,000 distinct CDR3 sequences, about 14% seen once. The material sequenced was PBMCs, taken from the stem cell graft. These receptors were taken from a human donor who donated a stem cell graft to a child with Fanconi anemia.

The genes are TRBV5-4 and TRBJ2-5; D is ambiguous. The ends were cut back, 5 bases at V and 1 base at J, with 12 bases in the middle. Germline CDR1 and CDR2: SGHNT and YYREEE (reference sequence). The CDR3 totals 14 residues. This CDR3 reads CASSLGQAQETQYF. The CDR3, as DNA: TGTGCCAGCAGTCTCGGGCAGGCCCAAGAGACCCAGTACTTC.

V is TRBV7-9 and J is TRBJ2-1; D unresolved. The CDR3 length is 12 residues. The V gene lost 8 bases and the J gene lost 7 bases, with 12 bases spanning the gap. The germline V gene has CDR1 SEHNR and CDR2 FQNEAQ (reference sequence). The CDR3 sequence is CASALSRNEQFF. The CDR3 DNA follows: TGTGCCAGCGCCCTCTCGAGGAATGAGCAGTTCTTC.

This clonotype was seen ten or more times. The chain employs TRBV20-1 and TRBJ2-2; D could derive from TRBD1 or TRBD2 (5 bases each). V shed 0 bases and J shed 7 bases, with 12 bases lying between them. The CDR3 has 14 residues. The germline V gene encodes CDR1 DFQATT and CDR2 SNEGSKA (reference sequence). The CDR3 region is CSARDHGASGELFF. The CDR3 nucleotides read TGCAGTGCTAGAGATCACGGGGCGAGCGGGGAGCTGTTTTTT.

There are a few counts of this clonotype. The rearrangement joins TRBV4-3 to TRBJ1-3; D may be TRBD1 (6 bases). The CDR3 loop spans 15 amino acids. CDR1 LGHNA and CDR2 YSLEER come from the germline V gene. V gave up 3 bases and J gave up 2 bases, with 11 bases separating them. The CDR3 is CASSQTGQAGNTIYF. CDR3 coding DNA: TGCGCCAGCAGCCAGACAGGTCAGGCTGGAAACACCATATATTTT.

The chain links TRBV24-1 to TRBJ2-3; D tentatively reads TRBD1 or TRBD2 (5 bases each). The CDR3 has 15 amino acids. Looked up from germline, CDR1 is KGHDR and CDR2 is SFDVKD. Trimming cost V 4 bases and J 5 bases, with 15 bases left between them. The CDR3 DNA is TGTGCCACCAGTGACCCATCCGGGGCCGGAGATACGCAGTATTTT. It encodes CATSDPSGAGDTQYF.

In its sample, this clonotype was seen many times. This chain uses TRBV5-5 with TRBJ2-2; D uncertain. The CDR3 is 14 amino acids. V lost 4 bases and J lost 0, with 7 bases in between. From germline, CDR1 is SGHKS and CDR2 YYEKEE (reference sequence). The CDR3 sequence: CASSTGTNTGELFF. The CDR3 nucleotides read TGTGCCAGCAGCACCGGAACGAACACCGGGGAGCTGTTTTTT.

The chain has TRBV11-2 and TRBJ2-6, with TRBD1 identical over 7 bases. The germline gives CDR1 SGHAT, CDR2 FQNNGV. V lost 1 base, J lost 3 bases, and 3 bases stayed unmatched. The length of the CDR3 is 16 residues. In DNA, the CDR3 is TGTGCCAGCAGCTTAGCACAGGGGTTTGGGGCCAACGTCCTGACTTTC. This sequence encodes CASSLAQGFGANVLTF.

The chain links TRBV28 to TRBJ2-3; 11 bases line up with TRBD2. Germline V gene data show CDR1 as MDHEN and CDR2 as SYDVKM. The CDR3 runs to 18 residues. J gave up 4 bases and V 6 bases, and 15 bases lay outside the gene matches. CDR3 loop: CASSTATSGGRIPDTQYF. The CDR3, as DNA: TGTGCCAGCAGCACTGCTACTAGCGGGGGTCGTATTCCAGATACGCAGTATTTT.

The chain is built from TRBV7-8 and TRBJ2-5; a weak D match, TRBD2 (5 bases). The germline V gene has CDR1 SGHVS and CDR2 FQNEAQ. V gave up 1 base and J gave up 5 bases, with 14 bases separating them. CDR3 length: 15 amino acids. CDR3 in amino acids: CASSLGAASGETQYF. The DNA for the CDR3 is TGTGCCAGCAGCTTAGGAGCGGCCTCCGGTGAGACCCAGTACTTC.

The CDR3 bases are TGCGCCAGCAGCTTGGCCGGGGGGCCGGTCGAGCAGTACTTC. Encoded protein: CASSLAGGPVEQYF. This chain joins TRBV5-1 and TRBJ2-7; TRBD2 might be the D (7 bases). The germline gives CDR1 SGHRS, CDR2 YFSETQ. The CDR3 has 14 residues. V was shortened by 0 bases and J by 6 bases, with 13 bases between the two germline ends.

This clonotype was counted between two and nine times. This chain joins TRBV29-1 and TRBJ2-1; 10 bases match TRBD1. Germline V CDR1 and CDR2: SQVTM, ANQGSEA. V was pared by 5 bases and J by 6 bases, with 7 bases of the junction left unmatched. The CDR3 is 14 amino acids. CDR3 protein: CSVPGTGAGNEQFF. The CDR3 DNA is TGCAGCGTTCCCGGGACAGGGGCTGGCAATGAGCAGTTCTTC.

This clonotype was recorded a few times. The chain employs TRBV20-1 and TRBJ2-7, with TRBD2 identical over 8 bases. Per the germline V gene, CDR1 is DFQATT and CDR2 is SNEGSKA (reference sequence). This CDR3 region has 14 residues. With 3 bases clipped from V and 2 bases from J, the junction kept 6 bases outside the gene matches. In nucleotides, the CDR3 is TGCAGTGCTAGCTTAGGCGGGGGGCCCTACGAGCAGTACTTC. It encodes CSASLGGGPYEQYF.